This T cell receptor (beta chain) was profiled in a study of blood T cell repertoires in COVID-19. Sequenced by immunoSEQ multiplex PCR; TCRdb stores in-frame clones only, minus some. The repertoire holds 300,000 to 350,000 clones, with 80% to 95% as singletons. J gave up 5 bases and V 3 bases, and 7 bases lay outside the gene matches. The germline gives CDR1 ENHRY, CDR2 SYGVKD. CDR3 size: 15 residues. This receptor was identified in a woman in her thirties with COVID-19, enrolled during active disease. Sequencing used peripheral blood. V gene TRBV10-3 combines with J gene TRBJ1-3; 7 bases are shared with TRBD1. The CDR3 protein is CAISEGTDYRNTIYF. The CDR3 nucleotides read TGTGCCATCAGTGAAGGGACAGACTACCGAAACACCATATATTTT.